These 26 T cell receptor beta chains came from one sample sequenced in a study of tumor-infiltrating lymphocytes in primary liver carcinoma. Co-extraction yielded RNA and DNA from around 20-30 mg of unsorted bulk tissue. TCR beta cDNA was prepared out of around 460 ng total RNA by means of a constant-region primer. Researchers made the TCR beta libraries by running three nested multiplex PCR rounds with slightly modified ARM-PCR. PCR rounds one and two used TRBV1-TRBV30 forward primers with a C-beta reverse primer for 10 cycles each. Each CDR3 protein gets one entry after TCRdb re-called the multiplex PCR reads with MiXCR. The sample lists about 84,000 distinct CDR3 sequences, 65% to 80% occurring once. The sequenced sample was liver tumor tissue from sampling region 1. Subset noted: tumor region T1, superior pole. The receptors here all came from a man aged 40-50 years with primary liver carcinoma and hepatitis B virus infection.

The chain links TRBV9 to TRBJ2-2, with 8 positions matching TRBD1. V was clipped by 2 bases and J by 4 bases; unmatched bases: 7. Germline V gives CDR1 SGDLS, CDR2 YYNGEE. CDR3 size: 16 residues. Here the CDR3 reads CASSVHRDRTTGELFF. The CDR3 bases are TGTGCCAGCAGCGTTCATCGGGACAGGACCACCGGGGAGCTGTTTTTT.

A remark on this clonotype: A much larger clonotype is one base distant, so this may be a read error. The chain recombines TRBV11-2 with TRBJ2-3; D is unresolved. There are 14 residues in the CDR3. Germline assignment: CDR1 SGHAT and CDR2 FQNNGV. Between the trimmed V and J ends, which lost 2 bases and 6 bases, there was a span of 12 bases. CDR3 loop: CASSLIRQGDTQYF. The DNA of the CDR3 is TGTGCCAGCAGCTTAATCCGACAAGGGGATACGCAGTATTTT.

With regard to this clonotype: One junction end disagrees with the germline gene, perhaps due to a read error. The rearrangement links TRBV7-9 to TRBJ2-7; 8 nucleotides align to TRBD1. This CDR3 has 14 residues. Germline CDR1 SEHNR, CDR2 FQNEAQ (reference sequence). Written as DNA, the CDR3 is TGTGTCAGCAGCTCACCCAGGACAGGGTTCGAGCAGTACTTC. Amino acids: CVSSSPRTGFEQYF.

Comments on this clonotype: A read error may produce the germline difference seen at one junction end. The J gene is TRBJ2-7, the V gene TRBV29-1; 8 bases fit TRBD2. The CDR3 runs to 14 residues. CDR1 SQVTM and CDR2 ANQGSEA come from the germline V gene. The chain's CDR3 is CSVFRDGGGNEQYF. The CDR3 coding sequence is TGCAGCGTATTCCGGGACGGGGGGGGGAACGAGCAGTATTTC.

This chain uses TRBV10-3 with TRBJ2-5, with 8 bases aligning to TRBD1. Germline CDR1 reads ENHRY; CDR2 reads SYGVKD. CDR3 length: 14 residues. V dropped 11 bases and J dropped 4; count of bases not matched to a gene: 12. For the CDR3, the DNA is TGTGCCGTGACGGACAGGGCGTTCGGAGAGACCCAGTACTTC. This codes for CAVTDRAFGETQYF.

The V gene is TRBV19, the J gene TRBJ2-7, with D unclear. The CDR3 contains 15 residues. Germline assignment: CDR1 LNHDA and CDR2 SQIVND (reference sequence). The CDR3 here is CASAPQDASCYEQYF. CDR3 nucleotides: TGTGCAAGTGCCCCCCAGGACGCCTCATGCTACGAGCAGTACTTC.

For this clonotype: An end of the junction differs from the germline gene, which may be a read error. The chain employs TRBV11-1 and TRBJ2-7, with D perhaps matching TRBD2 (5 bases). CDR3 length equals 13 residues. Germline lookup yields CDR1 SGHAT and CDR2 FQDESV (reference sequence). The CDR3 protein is CASSEGKIYEQYF. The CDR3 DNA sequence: TGTGCTAGCAGTGAGGGCAAAATCTACGAGCAGTACTTC.

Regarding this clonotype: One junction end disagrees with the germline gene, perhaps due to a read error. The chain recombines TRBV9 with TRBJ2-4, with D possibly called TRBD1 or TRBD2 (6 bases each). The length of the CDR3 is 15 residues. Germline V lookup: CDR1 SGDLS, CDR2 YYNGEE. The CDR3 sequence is CASSDREEAKNTQYF. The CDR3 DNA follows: TGTGCCAGCAGCGACAGGGAGGAAGCCAAAAACACTCAGTACTTC.

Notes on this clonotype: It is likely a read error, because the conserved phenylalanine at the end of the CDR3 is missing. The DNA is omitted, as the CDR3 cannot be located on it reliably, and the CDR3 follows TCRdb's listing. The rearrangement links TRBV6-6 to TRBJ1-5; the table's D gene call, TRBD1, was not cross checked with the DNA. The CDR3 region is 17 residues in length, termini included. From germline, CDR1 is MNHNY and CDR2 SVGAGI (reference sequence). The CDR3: CASRQSTGDYSNQPQHL.

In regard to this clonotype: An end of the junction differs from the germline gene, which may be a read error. CDR3 in amino acids: CPSSSGQGGHEQYF. In DNA form, the CDR3 reads TGTCCCAGTAGCTCAGGACAAGGCGGCCACGAGCAGTACTTC. The chain is built from TRBV11-2 and TRBJ2-7; possible D gene TRBD1, 5 bases. CDR1 and CDR2 (germline): SGHAT, FQNNGV. This CDR3 is 14 amino acids long.

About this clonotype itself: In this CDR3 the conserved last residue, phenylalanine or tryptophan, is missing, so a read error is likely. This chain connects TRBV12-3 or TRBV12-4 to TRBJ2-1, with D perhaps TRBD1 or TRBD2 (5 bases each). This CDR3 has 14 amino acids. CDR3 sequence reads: CASTTGKRGNKQFL. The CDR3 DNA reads TGTGCCAGTACTACAGGTAAGAGGGGCAATAAGCAGTTCTTA.

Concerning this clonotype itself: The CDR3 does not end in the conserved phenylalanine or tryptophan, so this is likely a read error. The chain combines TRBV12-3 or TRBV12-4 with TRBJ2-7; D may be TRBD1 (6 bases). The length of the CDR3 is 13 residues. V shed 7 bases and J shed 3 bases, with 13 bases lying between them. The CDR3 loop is CASTRRGHYEQYL. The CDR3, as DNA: TGTGCCAGCACCCGACGGGGACACTACGAGCAGTACTTA.

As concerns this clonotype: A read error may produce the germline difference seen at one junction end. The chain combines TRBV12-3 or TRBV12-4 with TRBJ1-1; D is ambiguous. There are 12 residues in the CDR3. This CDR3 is CVSSSPNTETFF. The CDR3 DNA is TGTGTCAGCAGTTCGCCGAACACTGAAACTTTCTTT.

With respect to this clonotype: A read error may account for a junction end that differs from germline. This CDR3 is CASSLEGSGSCEQYF. The CDR3 region has the DNA TGTGCCAGCAGTTTAGAGGGTTCGGGATCCTGCGAGCAGTACTTC. This chain connects TRBV28 to TRBJ2-7, with D possibly matching TRBD2 (5 bases). Germline V gene data show CDR1 as MDHEN and CDR2 as SYDVKM. The CDR3 consists of 15 residues.

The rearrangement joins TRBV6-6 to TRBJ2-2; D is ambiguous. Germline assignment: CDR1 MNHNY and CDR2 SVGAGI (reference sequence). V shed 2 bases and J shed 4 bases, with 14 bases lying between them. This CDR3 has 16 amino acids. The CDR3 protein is CASSYARKGITGELFF. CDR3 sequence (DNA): TGTGCCAGCAGTTACGCGAGGAAGGGAATCACCGGGGAGCTGTTTTTT.

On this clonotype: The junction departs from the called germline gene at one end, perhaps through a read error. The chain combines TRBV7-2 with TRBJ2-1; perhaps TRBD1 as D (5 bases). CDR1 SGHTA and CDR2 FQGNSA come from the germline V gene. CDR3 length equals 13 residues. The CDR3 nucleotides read TGTGCCAGCAGCGGCTACTTGGACAATGAGCAGTTCTTT. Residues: CASSGYLDNEQFF.

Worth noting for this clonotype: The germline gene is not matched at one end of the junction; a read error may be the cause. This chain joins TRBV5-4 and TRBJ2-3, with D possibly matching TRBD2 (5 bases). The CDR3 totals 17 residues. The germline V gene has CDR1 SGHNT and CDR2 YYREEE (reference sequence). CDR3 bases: TGCGCCAGCAGCTTGGTGCTAGTGGGAGAGGCGACAGATACGCAGTATTTT. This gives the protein CASSLVLVGEATDTQYF.

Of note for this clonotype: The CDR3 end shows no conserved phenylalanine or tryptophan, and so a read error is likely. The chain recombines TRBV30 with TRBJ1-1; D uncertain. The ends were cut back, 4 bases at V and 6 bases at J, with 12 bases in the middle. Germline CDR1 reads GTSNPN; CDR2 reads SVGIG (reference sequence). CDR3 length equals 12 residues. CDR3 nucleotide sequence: TGTGCCTGGAACCGCGGTGCACCTGAAGCTTTCTCT. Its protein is CAWNRGAPEAFS.

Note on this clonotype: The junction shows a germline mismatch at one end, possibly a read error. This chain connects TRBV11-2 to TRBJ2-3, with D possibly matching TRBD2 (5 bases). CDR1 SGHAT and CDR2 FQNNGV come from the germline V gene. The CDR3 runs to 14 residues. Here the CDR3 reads CASSPGIILDMQYF. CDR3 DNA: TGTGCCAGCAGCCCCGGGATTATACTAGATATGCAGTATTTT.

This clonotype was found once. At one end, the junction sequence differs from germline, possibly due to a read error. This CDR3 reads CTSSLAVGTEAFF. In DNA form, the CDR3 reads TGTACCAGTAGCTTAGCAGTGGGGACTGAAGCTTTCTTT. This sequence joins TRBV11-3 and TRBJ1-1; D ambiguous. Germline loops: CDR1 SGHNT, CDR2 YENEEA. The CDR3 length is 13 residues.

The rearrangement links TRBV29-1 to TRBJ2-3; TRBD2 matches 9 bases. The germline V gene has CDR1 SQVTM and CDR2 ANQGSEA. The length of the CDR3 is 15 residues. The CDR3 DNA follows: TGCAGAATTGGGCCCGCGGGGGGGCACACAGGTACACAGTATTTT. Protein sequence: CRIGPAGGHTGTQYF.

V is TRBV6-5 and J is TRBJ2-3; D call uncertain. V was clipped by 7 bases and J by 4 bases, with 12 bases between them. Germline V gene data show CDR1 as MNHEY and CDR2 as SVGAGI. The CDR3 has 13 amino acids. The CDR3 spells CASISHAPDTQYF. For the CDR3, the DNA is TGTGCCAGCATTTCCCACGCTCCAGATACGCAGTATTTT.

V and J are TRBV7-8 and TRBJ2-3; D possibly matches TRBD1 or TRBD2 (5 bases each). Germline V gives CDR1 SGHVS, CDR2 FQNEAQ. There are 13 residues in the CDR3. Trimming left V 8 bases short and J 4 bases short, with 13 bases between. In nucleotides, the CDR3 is TGTGCCAGCGGGGTAGTGGGACCAGATACGCAGTATTTT. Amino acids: CASGVVGPDTQYF.

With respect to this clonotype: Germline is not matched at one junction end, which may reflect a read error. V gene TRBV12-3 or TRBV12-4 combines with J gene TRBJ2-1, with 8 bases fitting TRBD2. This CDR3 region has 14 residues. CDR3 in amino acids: CASIGLAGLGERFF. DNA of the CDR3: TGTGCCAGCATTGGATTAGCGGGGCTTGGTGAGCGGTTCTTC.

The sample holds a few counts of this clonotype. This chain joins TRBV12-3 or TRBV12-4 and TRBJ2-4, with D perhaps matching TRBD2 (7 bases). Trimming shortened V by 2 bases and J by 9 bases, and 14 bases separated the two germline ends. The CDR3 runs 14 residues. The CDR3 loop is CASSLQGGGGIQYF. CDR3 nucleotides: TGTGCCAGCAGTTTACAAGGGGGGGGGGGCATTCAGTACTTC.

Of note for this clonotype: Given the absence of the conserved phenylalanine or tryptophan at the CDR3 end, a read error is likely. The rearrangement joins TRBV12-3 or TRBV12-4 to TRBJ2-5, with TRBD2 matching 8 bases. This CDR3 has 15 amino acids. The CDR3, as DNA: TGTGCCAGCGGTAACCTGGGACTAGTGGGAGAGAACCAGTACTTA. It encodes CASGNLGLVGENQYL.